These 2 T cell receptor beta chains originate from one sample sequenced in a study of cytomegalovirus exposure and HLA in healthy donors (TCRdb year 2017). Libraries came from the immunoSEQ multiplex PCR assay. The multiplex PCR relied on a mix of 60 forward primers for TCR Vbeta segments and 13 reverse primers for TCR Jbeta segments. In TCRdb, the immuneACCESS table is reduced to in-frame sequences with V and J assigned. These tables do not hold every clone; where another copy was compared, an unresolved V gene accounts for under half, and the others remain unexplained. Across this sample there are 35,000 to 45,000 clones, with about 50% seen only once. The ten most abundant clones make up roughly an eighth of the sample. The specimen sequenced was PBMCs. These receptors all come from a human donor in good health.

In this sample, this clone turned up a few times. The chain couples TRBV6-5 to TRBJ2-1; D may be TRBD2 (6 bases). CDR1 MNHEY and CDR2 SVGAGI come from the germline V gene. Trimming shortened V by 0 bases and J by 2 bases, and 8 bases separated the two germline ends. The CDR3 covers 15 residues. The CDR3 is CASSYSEGAYNEQFF. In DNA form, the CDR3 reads TGTGCCAGCAGTTACTCGGAGGGCGCCTACAATGAGCAGTTCTTC.

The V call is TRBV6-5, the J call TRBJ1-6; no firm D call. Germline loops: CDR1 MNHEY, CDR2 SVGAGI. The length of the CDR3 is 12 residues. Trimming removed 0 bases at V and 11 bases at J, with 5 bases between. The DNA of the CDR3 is TGTGCCAGCAGTTACTCGAGGGCACCCCTCCACTTT. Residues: CASSYSRAPLHF.